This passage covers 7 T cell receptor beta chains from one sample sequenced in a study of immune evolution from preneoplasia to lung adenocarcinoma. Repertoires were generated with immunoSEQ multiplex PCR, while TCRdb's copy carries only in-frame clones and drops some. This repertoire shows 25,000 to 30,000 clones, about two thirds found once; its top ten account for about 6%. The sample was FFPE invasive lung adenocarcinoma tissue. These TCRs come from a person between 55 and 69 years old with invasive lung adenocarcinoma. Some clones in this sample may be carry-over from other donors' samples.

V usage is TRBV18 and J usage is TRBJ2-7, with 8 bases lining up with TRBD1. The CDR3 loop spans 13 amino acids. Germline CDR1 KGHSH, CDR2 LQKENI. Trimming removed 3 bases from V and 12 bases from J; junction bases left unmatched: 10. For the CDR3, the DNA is TGTGCCAGCTCACCTACCCCGACAGGGGATTTGTACTTC. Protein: CASSPTPTGDLYF. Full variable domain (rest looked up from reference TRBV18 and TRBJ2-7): NAGVMQNPRHLVRRRGQEARLRCSPMKGHSHVYWYRQLPEEGLKFMVYLQKENIIDESGMPKERFSAEFPKEGPSILRIQQVVRGDSAAYFCASSPTPTGDLYFGPGTRLTVT.

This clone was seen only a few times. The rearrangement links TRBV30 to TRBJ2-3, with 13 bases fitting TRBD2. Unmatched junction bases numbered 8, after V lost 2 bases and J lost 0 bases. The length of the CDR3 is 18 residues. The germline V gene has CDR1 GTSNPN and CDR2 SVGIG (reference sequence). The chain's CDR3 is CAWSRLAGGPTSTDTQYF. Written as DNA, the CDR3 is TGTGCCTGGAGTAGACTAGCGGGAGGTCCGACTAGCACAGATACGCAGTATTTT.

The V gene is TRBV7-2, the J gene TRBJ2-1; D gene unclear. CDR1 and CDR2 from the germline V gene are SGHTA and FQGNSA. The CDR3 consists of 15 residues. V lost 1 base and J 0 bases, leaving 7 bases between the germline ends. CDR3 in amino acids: CASSLGPDSYNEQFF. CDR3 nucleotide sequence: TGTGCCAGCAGCTTAGGCCCAGACTCCTACAATGAGCAGTTCTTC. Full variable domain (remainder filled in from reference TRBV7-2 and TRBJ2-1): GAGVSQSPSNKVTEKGKDVELRCDPISGHTALYWYRQSLGQGLEFLIYFQGNSAPDKSGLPSDRFSAERTGGSVSTLTIQRTQQEDSAVYLCASSLGPDSYNEQFFGPGTRLTVL.

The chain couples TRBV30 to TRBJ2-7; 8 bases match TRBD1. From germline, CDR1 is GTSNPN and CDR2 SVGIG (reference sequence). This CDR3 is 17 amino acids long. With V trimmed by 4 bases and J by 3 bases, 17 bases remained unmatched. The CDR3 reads CAWKTSGQGGKDYEQYF. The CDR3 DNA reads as TGTGCCTGGAAGACGTCCGGACAGGGAGGAAAGGACTACGAGCAGTACTTC.

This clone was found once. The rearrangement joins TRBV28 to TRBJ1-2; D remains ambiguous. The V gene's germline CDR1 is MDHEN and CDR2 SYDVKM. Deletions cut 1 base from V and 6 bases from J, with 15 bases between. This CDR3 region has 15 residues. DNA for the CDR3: TGTGCCAGCAGTTTATATACCCAGGAGTCAAATGGCTACACCTTC. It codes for CASSLYTQESNGYTF.

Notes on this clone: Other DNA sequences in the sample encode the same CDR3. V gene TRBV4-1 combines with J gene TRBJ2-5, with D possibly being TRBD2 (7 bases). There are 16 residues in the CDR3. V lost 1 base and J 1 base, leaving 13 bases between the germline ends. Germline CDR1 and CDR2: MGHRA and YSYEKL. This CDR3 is CASSQGGGGPQETQYF. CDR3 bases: TGCGCCAGCAGCCAAGGGGGGGGCGGCCCCCAAGAGACCCAGTACTTC.

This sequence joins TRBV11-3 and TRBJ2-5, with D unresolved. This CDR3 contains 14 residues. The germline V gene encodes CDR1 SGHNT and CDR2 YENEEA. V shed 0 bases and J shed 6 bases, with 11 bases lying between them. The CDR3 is CASSLETSPKTQYF. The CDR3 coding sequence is TGTGCCAGCAGCTTAGAAACCTCCCCAAAGACCCAGTACTTC.